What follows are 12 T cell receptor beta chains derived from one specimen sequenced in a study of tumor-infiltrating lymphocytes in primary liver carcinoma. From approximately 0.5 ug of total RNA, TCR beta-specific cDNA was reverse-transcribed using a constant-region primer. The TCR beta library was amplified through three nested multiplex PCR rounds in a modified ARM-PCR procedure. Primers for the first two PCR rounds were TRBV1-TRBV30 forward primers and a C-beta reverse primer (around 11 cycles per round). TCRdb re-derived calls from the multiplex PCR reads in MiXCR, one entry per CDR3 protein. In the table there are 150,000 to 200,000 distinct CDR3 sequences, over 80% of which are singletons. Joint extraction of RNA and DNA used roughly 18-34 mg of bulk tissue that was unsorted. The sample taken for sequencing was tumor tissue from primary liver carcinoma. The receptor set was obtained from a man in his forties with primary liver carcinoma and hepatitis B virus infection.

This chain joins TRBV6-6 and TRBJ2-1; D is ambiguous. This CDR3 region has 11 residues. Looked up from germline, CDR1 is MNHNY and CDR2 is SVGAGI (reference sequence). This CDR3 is CASLSRDEQFF. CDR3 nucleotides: TGTGCAAGCTTGAGTCGGGATGAGCAGTTCTTC.

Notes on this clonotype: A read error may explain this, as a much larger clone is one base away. CDR3 amino acids: CASSPASGRAYVQYF. The CDR3 region has the DNA TGTGCCAGCAGTCCCGCTAGCGGGAGGGCCTACGTGCAGTACTTC. The chain combines TRBV7-3 with TRBJ2-7, with TRBD2 identical over 12 bases. The V gene's germline CDR1 is SGHTA and CDR2 FQGTGA. CDR3 length: 15 amino acids.

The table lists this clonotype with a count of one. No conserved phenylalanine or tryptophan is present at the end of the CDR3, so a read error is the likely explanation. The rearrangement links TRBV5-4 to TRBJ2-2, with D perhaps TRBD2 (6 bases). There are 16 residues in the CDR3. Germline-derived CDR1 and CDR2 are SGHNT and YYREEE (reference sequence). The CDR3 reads CATSLGGSGRIGELFL. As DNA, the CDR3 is TGTGCCACCAGCTTGGGAGGTAGCGGAAGGATCGGGGAGCTGTTTTTA.

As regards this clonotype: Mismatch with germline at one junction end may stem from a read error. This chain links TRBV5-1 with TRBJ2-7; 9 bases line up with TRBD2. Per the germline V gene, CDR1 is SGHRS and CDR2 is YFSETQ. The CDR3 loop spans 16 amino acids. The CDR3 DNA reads TGCGCCAGCAGCCTGGGATCGACTAGCGGAGACTACGAGCAATACTTC. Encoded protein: CASSLGSTSGDYEQYF.

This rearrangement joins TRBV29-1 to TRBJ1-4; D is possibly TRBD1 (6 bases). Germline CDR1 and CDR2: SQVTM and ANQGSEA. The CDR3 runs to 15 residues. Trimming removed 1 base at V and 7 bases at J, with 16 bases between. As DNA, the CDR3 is TGCAGCGTTGAAGGAGACAGGAGCAGGAGTGAAAAACTGTTTTTT. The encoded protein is CSVEGDRSRSEKLFF.

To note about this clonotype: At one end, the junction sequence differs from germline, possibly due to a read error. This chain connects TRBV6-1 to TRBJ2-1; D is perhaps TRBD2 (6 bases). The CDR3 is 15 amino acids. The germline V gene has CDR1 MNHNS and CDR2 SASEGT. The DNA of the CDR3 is TGTGCCAGCAGTGACCGACTAGTGGCGGGGAATGAGCATTTCTTC. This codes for CASSDRLVAGNEHFF.

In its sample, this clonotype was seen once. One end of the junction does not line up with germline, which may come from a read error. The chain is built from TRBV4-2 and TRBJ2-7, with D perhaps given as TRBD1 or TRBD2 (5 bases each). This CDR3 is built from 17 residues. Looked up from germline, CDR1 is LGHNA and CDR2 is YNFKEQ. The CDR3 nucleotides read TGTGTCAGCAGCCGGAACTGGGTGGGAGACAGCTCCTACAAGCAGTACTTC. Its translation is CVSSRNWVGDSSYKQYF.

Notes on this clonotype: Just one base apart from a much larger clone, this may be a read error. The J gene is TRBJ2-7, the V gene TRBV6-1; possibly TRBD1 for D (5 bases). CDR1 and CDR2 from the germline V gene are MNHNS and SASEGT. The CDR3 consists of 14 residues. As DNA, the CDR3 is TGTGCCAACAGTGTCGACCAGGGAATAGGGGAGCAGTACTTC. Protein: CANSVDQGIGEQYF.

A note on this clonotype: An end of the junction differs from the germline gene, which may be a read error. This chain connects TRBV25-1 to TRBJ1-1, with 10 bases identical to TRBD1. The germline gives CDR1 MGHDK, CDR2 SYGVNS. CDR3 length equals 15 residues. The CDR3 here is CGSSSPGQGNTEALF. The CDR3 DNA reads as TGTGGCAGCAGTTCCCCGGGACAGGGGAACACTGAAGCTCTCTTT.

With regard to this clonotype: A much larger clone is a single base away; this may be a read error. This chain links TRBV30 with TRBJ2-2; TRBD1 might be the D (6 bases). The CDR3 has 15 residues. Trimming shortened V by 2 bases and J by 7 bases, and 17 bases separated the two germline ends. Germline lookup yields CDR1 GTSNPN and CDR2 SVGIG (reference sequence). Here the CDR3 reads CAWSPVRGRIGELFF. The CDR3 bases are TGTGCCTGGAGTCCGGTCAGGGGACGGATCGGGGAGCTGTTTTTT.

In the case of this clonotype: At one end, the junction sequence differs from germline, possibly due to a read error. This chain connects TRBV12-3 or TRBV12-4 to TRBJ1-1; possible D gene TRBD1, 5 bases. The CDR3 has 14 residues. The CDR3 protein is CVSSLVDRGTEAFF. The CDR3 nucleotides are TGTGTCAGCAGTTTGGTGGATAGGGGCACTGAAGCTTTCTTT.

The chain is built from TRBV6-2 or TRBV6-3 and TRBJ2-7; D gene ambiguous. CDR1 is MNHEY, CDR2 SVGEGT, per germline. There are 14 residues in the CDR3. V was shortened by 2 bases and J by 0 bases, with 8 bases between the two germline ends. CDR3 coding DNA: TGTGCCAGCAGTTACCCATCCATCTCCTACGAGCAGTACTTC. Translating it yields CASSYPSISYEQYF.